This T cell receptor beta chain comes out of a study of post-analysis software for immune sequencing data. Unique-molecular-identifier-tagged TCR beta cDNA libraries were used. MiXCR, run by TCRdb on the PCR reads, gives a single entry per CDR3 protein. The repertoire consists of fewer than 600,000 distinct CDR3 sequences, with approximately 45% occurring once and the leading ten covering 9% to 13%. What was sequenced was blood. The receptor was isolated from a girl aged 5-17 years with multiple sclerosis.

The CDR3 region has the DNA TGCGCCAGCAGCTTAACAGGGGGGATTGGCCAAGAGACCCAGTACTTC. Translating gives CASSLTGGIGQETQYF. V and J are TRBV5-1 and TRBJ2-5; 8 bases map to TRBD1. This CDR3 is built from 16 residues. Germline-derived CDR1 and CDR2 are SGHRS and YFSETQ. The junction had 7 bases not matched to a gene; V was cut back by 2 bases and J by 1 base.